This is a list of T cell receptor beta chains from one sample in a study of blood T cell repertoires in COVID-19. Sequencing used immunoSEQ multiplex PCR; TCRdb keeps in-frame clones, though not all of them. Of roughly 410,000 clones listed, 87% are singletons. Sequencing was carried out using peripheral blood. The receptors were sampled from an older woman with COVID-19, enrolled during active disease. Each CDR3 is given with its conserved first and last residue. D genes are given only for firm matches. Clone size appears in some rows only: once, few, many, or a class for an expanded clone.

clone_size,v_call,d_call,j_call,cdr3_length,cdr3_nt,cdr3_aa
NA,TRBV7-2,TRBD2,TRBJ2-3,19,TGTGCCAGCAGCGCAAGGACTAGCGGGAGAAAAACCCTCACAGATACGCAGTATTTT,CASSARTSGRKTLTDTQYF
few,TRBV28,NA,TRBJ1-5,15,TGTGCCAGCAGGACGCAGGGGAGCGGGGATCAGCCCCAGCATTTT,CASRTQGSGDQPQHF
NA,TRBV18,TRBD1,TRBJ1-4,14,TGTGCCAGCTCAGCCGACAGGGGGAATGAAAAACTGTTTTTT,CASSADRGNEKLFF
once,TRBV7-9,NA,TRBJ1-6,14,TGTGCCAGCGGCAACACAGGAAATAATTCACCCCTCCACTTT,CASGNTGNNSPLHF
NA,TRBV19,TRBD2,TRBJ2-1,18,TGTGCCAGTAGTACTCTAGCGGGGTCGCCGAGCTCCTACAATGAGCAGTTCTTC,CASSTLAGSPSSYNEQFF
NA,TRBV9,TRBD2,TRBJ2-5,16,TGTGCCAGCAGCGTAGCTGGACTAGCGGGCCAAGAGACCCAGTACTTC,CASSVAGLAGQETQYF
NA,TRBV28,NA,TRBJ1-4,16,TGTGCCAGCAGTTTACAGGGTGGGGGCACTAATGAAAAACTGTTTTTT,CASSLQGGGTNEKLFF
NA,TRBV28,NA,TRBJ1-1,13,TGTGCCAGCAGTTTTAGAGCGAACACTGAAGCTTTCTTT,CASSFRANTEAFF
NA,TRBV6-6,TRBD1,TRBJ1-6,18,TGTGCCAGCAGTCCCGGGACAGGGACAACCTCCTATAATTCACCCCTCCACTTT,CASSPGTGTTSYNSPLHF
NA,TRBV19,NA,TRBJ1-1,16,TGTGCCAGTAGTATGAAACAGGGCGGATTTAAGACTGAAGCTTTCTTT,CASSMKQGGFKTEAFF
NA,TRBV5-4,NA,TRBJ2-2,16,TGTGCCAGCAGCTTGCGGTATCGTCAGAACACCGGGGAGCTGTTTTTT,CASSLRYRQNTGELFF
NA,TRBV10-3,NA,TRBJ2-3,13,TGTGCCATCAGTAGAAAGACAACAGATACGCAGTATTTT,CAISRKTTDTQYF
NA,TRBV4-1,NA,TRBJ2-5,15,TGCGCCAGCAGCCAAGATTTGTCGCCGGGGGAGACCCAGTACTTC,CASSQDLSPGETQYF
NA,TRBV19,NA,TRBJ2-2,14,TGTGCCAGTACCCTATTATCGGGGGCCGGGGAGCTGTTTTTT,CASTLLSGAGELFF
once,TRBV7-9,NA,TRBJ1-6,14,TGTGCCAGCAGCTTAGGCGGGGGGGGAGTTCCCCTCCACTTT,CASSLGGGGVPLHF
NA,TRBV9,NA,TRBJ1-1,13,TGTGCCAGCAGCGTCTTCTTGAACACTGAAGCTTTCTTT,CASSVFLNTEAFF
NA,TRBV5-6,NA,TRBJ1-1,15,TGTGCCAGCAGCTTGGGAGCGGGAATGGGCACTGAAGCTTTCTTT,CASSLGAGMGTEAFF
once,TRBV27,TRBD2,TRBJ2-1,17,TGTGCCAGCAGTTTATCTGGCGGGGGGTATCTCTACAATGAGCAGTTCTTC,CASSLSGGGYLYNEQFF
NA,TRBV7-2,TRBD1,TRBJ1-2,16,TGTGCCAGCAGCCTGGCGGGGACAGGGTCTAATTATGGCTACACCTTC,CASSLAGTGSNYGYTF
NA,TRBV5-4,TRBD1,TRBJ1-6,16,TGTGCCAGCAGCTTGGCCGGACAGGGCTATAATTCACCCCTCCACTTT,CASSLAGQGYNSPLHF
NA,TRBV10-3,NA,TRBJ1-5,16,TGTGCCATCAGTGAGTCGGAGGGTTTTGGCAATCAGCCCCAGCATTTT,CAISESEGFGNQPQHF
NA,TRBV4-2,TRBD1,TRBJ2-7,14,TGTGCCAGCAGCCTTGGGACAGGTCGCTACGAGCAGTACTTC,CASSLGTGRYEQYF
once,TRBV14,NA,TRBJ1-2,15,TGTGCCAGCAGCCAAGATGCAGGGCGATTCTATGGCTACACCTTC,CASSQDAGRFYGYTF
NA,TRBV5-1,TRBD2,TRBJ2-1,15,TGCGCCAGCAGCTTGGTAGGGAGGGGACACAATGAGCAGTTCTTC,CASSLVGRGHNEQFF
NA,TRBV19,NA,TRBJ2-3,14,TGTGCCAGTAGTATAGATCTGGCCACAGATACGCAGTATTTT,CASSIDLATDTQYF
NA,TRBV4-2,NA,TRBJ2-7,11,TGTGCCAGCAGCCACAAATACGAGCAGTACTTC,CASSHKYEQYF
NA,TRBV5-1,TRBD2,TRBJ2-1,17,TGCGCCAGCACCTTCCTGCTCGGCGGGGGGGCTCGTAATGAGCAGTTCTTC,CASTFLLGGGARNEQFF
once,TRBV13,NA,TRBJ2-1,13,TGTGCCAGCAGCCCGGGACTGAACAATGAGCAGTTCTTC,CASSPGLNNEQFF
NA,TRBV27,TRBD2,TRBJ2-7,15,TGTGCCAGCAGGGTCCAAAGCGGGGGGGCTCGGGAGCAGTACTTC,CASRVQSGGAREQYF
NA,TRBV19,NA,TRBJ1-1,14,TGTGCCAGTAGTACCTGGACAGTGAACACTGAAGCTTTCTTT,CASSTWTVNTEAFF
NA,TRBV6-5,NA,TRBJ2-4,13,TGTGCCAGCAGCCGACAGCTTTTGGACATTCAGTACTTC,CASSRQLLDIQYF
NA,TRBV5-6,NA,TRBJ2-5,13,TGTGCCAGCAGCTTGGCTAGTCAAGAGACCCAGTACTTC,CASSLASQETQYF
few,TRBV2,NA,TRBJ1-1,13,TGTGCCAGCAAGGCAGGGCAGGGGACTGAAGCTTTCTTT,CASKAGQGTEAFF
NA,TRBV30,NA,TRBJ1-5,14,TGTGCCTGGAGTTCAGGGGCGCGGAATCAGCCCCAGCATTTT,CAWSSGARNQPQHF
NA,TRBV5-6,NA,TRBJ2-7,13,TGTGCCAGCAGCTTTCGGACAGCCTACGAGCAGTACTTC,CASSFRTAYEQYF
NA,TRBV6-5,NA,TRBJ1-5,13,TGTGCCAGCAACTACCATAGCAATCAGCCCCAGCATTTT,CASNYHSNQPQHF
NA,TRBV6-5,NA,TRBJ1-5,13,TGTGCCAGCCTTATGACAGGCAATCAGCCCCAGCATTTT,CASLMTGNQPQHF
NA,TRBV9,NA,TRBJ2-3,18,TGTGCCAGCAGCGTAGGAAGGGGGAGCGGCGCTAGCACAGATACGCAGTATTTT,CASSVGRGSGASTDTQYF
NA,TRBV9,TRBD2,TRBJ2-1,17,TGTGCCAGCAGCGCGGGACTAGCGGGGGGGGCTGCGAGGGAGCAGTTCTTC,CASSAGLAGGAAREQFF
NA,TRBV28,NA,TRBJ1-5,17,TGTGCCAGCAGTTTAGGAGGGAGCCCTATCCTCAATCAGCCCCAGCATTTT,CASSLGGSPILNQPQHF
NA,TRBV7-9,TRBD1,TRBJ1-1,14,TGTGCCAGCAGCTCCCTGCGACAGGGGACTGAAGCTTTCTTT,CASSSLRQGTEAFF
NA,TRBV14,NA,TRBJ2-7,14,TGTGCCAGCAGCCCCTCAGCAGGGCCTGCCGAGCAGTACTTC,CASSPSAGPAEQYF
NA,TRBV9,NA,TRBJ2-2,14,TGTGCCAGCAGCGACAGGGGGGGCACCGGGGAGCTGTTTTTT,CASSDRGGTGELFF
NA,TRBV5-1,NA,TRBJ1-2,13,TGCGCCAGCAGCTTGATTCGGGACTATGGCTACACCTTC,CASSLIRDYGYTF
NA,TRBV2,TRBD1,TRBJ1-5,13,TGTGCCAGCAGTGGACAGGGCCATCAGCCCCAGCATTTT,CASSGQGHQPQHF
NA,TRBV7-2,NA,TRBJ1-2,13,TGTGCCAGCAGCTCCCGAACAGGCTATGGCTACACCTTC,CASSSRTGYGYTF
NA,TRBV9,TRBD1,TRBJ1-2,16,TGTGCCAGCAGCGTAGAGGCCAGGGGGGTTAAGGCTGGCTACACCTTC,CASSVEARGVKAGYTF
NA,TRBV6-5,TRBD1,TRBJ2-7,15,TGTGCCAGCACTATCAACAGGGGCCCTCAGAACGAGCAGTACTTC,CASTINRGPQNEQYF